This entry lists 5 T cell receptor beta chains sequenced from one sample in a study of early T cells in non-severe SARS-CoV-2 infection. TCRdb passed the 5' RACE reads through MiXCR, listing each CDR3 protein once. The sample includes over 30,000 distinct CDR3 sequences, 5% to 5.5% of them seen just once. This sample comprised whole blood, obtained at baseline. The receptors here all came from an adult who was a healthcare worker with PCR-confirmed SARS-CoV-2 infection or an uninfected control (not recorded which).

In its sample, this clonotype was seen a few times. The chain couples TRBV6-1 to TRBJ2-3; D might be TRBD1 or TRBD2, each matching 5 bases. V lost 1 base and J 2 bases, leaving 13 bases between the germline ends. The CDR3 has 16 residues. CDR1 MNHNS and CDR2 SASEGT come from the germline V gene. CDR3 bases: TGTGCCAGCAGTGAAGTTGGGGACGCGAACACAGATACGCAGTATTTT. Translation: CASSEVGDANTDTQYF.

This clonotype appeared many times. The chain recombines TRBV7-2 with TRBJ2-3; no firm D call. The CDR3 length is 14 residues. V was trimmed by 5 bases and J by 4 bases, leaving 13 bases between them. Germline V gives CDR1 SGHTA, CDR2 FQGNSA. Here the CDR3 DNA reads TGTGCCAGCAGCCTCCCCTCTTGGGCAGATACGCAGTATTTT. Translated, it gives CASSLPSWADTQYF.

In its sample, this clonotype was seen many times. CDR3 coding DNA: TGTGCCAGCTCCCCCACTCAGACGGTCAATCAGCCCCAGCATTTT. Translating gives CASSPTQTVNQPQHF. The V gene is TRBV18, the J gene TRBJ1-5; D unclear. The CDR3 is 15 residues long. The V end lost 6 bases, the J end lost 3 bases, and 15 bases lay between the germline ends. Germline-derived CDR1 and CDR2 are KGHSH and LQKENI.

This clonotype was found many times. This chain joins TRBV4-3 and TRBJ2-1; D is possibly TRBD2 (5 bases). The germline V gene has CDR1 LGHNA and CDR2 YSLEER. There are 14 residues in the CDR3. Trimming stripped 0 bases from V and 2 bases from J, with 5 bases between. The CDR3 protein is CASSQERAYNEQFF. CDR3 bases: TGCGCCAGCAGCCAAGAGCGGGCCTACAATGAGCAGTTCTTC.

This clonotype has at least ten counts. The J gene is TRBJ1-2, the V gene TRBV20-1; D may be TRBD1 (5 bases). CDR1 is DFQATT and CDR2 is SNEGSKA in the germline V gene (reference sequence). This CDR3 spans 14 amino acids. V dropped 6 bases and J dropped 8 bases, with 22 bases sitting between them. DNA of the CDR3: TGCAGTGCCTTCCCGGGGGACGGTCTCTACGGCTACACCTTC. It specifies CSAFPGDGLYGYTF.